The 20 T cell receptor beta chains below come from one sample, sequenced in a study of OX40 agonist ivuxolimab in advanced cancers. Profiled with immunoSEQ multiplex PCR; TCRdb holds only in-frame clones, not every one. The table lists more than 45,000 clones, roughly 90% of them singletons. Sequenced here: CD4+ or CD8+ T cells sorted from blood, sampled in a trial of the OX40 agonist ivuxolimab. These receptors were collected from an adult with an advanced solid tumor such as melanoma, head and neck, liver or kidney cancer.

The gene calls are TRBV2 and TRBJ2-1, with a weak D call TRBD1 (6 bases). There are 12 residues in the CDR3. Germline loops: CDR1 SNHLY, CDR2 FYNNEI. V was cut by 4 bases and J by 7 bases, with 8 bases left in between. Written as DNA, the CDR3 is TGTGCCAGCAGTGCCGACAGGAATGAGCAGTTCTTC. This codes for CASSADRNEQFF.

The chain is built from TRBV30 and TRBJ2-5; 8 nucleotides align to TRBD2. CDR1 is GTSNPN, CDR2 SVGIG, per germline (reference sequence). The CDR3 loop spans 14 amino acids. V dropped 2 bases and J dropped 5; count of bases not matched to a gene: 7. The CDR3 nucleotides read TGTGCCTGGAGTTCGCTAGCGGGCGGGGAGACCCAGTACTTC. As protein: CAWSSLAGGETQYF.

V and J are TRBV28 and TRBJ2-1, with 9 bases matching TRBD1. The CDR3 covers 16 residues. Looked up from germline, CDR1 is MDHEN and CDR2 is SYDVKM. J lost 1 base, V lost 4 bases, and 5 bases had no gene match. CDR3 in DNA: TGTGCCAGCAGTTCTTGGACAGGGGATTCCTACAATGAGCAGTTCTTC. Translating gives CASSSWTGDSYNEQFF.

The CDR3 DNA follows: TGTGCCAGCAGTGAATACAGGGGGCGCACTGAAGCTTTCTTT. Its protein product is CASSEYRGRTEAFF. This sequence joins TRBV6-1 and TRBJ1-1, with 9 nucleotides matching TRBD1. With V trimmed by 2 bases and J by 4 bases, 2 bases remained unmatched. From germline, CDR1 is MNHNS and CDR2 SASEGT. This CDR3 has 14 amino acids.

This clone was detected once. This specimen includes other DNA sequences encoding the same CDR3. CDR3 sequence (DNA): TGTGCCAGCAGCCTAGCGGGGCCTAATGAAAAACTGTTTTTT. Its translation is CASSLAGPNEKLFF. V gene TRBV28 combines with J gene TRBJ1-4, with D possibly TRBD1 on 5 matching bases. V lost 6 bases, J lost 3 bases, and 11 bases lay in between. CDR3 length: 14 amino acids. The germline gives CDR1 MDHEN, CDR2 SYDVKM.

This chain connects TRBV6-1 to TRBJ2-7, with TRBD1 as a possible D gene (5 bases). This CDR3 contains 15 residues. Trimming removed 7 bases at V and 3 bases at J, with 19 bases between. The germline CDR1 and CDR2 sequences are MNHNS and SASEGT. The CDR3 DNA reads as TGTGCCAGCACCTCAACGCTCGGACATAACTACGAGCAGTACTTC. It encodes CASTSTLGHNYEQYF.

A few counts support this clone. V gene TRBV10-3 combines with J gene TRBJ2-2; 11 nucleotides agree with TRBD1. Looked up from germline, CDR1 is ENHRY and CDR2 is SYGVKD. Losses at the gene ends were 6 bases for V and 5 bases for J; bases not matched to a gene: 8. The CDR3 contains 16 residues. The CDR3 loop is CAISQGQGEATGELFF. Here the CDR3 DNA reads TGTGCCATCAGCCAGGGACAGGGGGAAGCGACCGGGGAGCTGTTTTTT.

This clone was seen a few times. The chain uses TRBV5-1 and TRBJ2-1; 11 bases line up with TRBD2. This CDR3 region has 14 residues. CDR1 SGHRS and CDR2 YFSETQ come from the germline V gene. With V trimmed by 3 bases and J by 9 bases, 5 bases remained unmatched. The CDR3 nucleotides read TGCGCCAGCAGCTCGGGACTAGCGGACCCTGAGCAGTTCTTC. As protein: CASSSGLADPEQFF.

CDR3: CASRLPHQGTEAFF. The CDR3 DNA sequence: TGTGCCAGCAGGTTACCCCACCAGGGGACTGAAGCTTTCTTT. The J gene is TRBJ1-1, the V gene TRBV28; D might be TRBD1 (6 bases). Germline lookup yields CDR1 MDHEN and CDR2 SYDVKM. The CDR3 length is 14 residues. V was trimmed by 6 bases and J by 5 bases, leaving 16 bases between them. The complete variable domain, with remaining parts taken from reference TRBV28 and TRBJ1-1, reads DVKVTQSSRYLVKRTGEKVFLECVQDMDHENMFWYRQDPGLGLRLIYFSYDVKMKEKGDIPEGYSVSREKKERFSLILESASTNQTSMYLCASRLPHQGTEAFFGQGTRLTVV.

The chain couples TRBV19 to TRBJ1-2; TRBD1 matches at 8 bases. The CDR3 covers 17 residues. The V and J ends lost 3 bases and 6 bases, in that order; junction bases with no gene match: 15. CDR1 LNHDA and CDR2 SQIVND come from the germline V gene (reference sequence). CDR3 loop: CASSIKRTGIQSDGYTF. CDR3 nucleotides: TGTGCCAGTAGTATTAAGCGGACAGGGATCCAATCGGATGGCTACACCTTC.

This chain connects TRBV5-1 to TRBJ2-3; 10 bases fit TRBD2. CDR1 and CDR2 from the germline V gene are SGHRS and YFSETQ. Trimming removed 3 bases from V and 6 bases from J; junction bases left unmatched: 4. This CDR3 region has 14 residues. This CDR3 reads CASSSGTSVDTQYF. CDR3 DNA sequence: TGCGCCAGCAGCTCCGGGACTAGCGTCGATACGCAGTATTTT. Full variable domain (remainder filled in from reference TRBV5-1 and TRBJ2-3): KAGVTQTPRYLIKTRGQQVTLSCSPISGHRSVSWYQQTPGQGLQFLFEYFSETQRNKGNFPGRFSGRQFSNSRSEMNVSTLELGDSALYLCASSSGTSVDTQYFGPGTRLTVL.

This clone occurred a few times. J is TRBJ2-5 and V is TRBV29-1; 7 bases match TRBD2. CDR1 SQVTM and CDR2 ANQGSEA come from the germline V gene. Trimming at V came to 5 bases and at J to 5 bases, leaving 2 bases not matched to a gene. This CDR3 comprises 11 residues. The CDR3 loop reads CSVSGMETQYF. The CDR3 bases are TGCAGCGTTAGCGGGATGGAGACCCAGTACTTC.

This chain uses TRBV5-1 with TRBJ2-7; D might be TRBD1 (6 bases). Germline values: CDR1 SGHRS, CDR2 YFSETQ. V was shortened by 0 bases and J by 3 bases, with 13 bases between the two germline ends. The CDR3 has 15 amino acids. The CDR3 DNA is TGCGCCAGCAGCTTGGAGGCAGGGGACGTCTACGAGCAGTACTTC. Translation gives CASSLEAGDVYEQYF.

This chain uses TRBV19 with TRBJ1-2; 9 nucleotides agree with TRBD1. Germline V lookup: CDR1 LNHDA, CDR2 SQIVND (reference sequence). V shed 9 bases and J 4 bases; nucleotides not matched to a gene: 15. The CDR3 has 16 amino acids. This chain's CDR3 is CASRGGQGLNIYGYTF. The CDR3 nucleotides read TGTGCCAGCCGCGGGGGACAGGGCTTAAATATCTATGGCTACACCTTC.

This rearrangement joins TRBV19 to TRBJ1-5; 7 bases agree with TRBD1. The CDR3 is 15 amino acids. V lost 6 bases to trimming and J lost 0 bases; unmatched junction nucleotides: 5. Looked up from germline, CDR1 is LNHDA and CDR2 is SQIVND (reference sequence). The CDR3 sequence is CASRMGQNSNQPQHF. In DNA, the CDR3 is TGTGCCAGTAGGATGGGACAGAATAGCAATCAGCCCCAGCATTTT.

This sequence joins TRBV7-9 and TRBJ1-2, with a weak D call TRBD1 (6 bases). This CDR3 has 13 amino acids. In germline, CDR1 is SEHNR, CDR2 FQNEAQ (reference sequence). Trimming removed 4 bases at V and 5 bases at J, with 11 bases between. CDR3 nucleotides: TGTGCCAGCAGCTCCACGGGGGCGTATGGCTACACCTTC. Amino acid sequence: CASSSTGAYGYTF.

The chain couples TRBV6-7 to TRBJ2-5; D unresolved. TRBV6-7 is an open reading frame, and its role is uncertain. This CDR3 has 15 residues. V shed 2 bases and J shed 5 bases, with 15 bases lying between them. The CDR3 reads CASSYPPIQRETQYF. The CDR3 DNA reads TGTGCCAGCAGTTACCCTCCAATTCAAAGGGAGACCCAGTACTTC.

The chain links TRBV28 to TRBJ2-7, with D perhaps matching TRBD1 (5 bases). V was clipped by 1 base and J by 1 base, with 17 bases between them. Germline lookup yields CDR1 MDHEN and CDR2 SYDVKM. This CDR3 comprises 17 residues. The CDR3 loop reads CASSLYKFRAQSYEQYF. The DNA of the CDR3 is TGTGCCAGCAGTTTATATAAGTTCAGGGCACAATCCTACGAGCAGTACTTC. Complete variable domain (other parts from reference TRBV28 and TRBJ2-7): DVKVTQSSRYLVKRTGEKVFLECVQDMDHENMFWYRQDPGLGLRLIYFSYDVKMKEKGDIPEGYSVSREKKERFSLILESASTNQTSMYLCASSLYKFRAQSYEQYFGPGTRLTVT.

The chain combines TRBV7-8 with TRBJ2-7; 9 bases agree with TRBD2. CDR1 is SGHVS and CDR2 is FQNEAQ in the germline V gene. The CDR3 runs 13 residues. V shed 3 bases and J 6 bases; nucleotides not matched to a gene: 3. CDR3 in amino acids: CASSLGTSFEQYF. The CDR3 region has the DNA TGTGCCAGCAGCTTGGGGACTAGCTTCGAGCAGTACTTC.

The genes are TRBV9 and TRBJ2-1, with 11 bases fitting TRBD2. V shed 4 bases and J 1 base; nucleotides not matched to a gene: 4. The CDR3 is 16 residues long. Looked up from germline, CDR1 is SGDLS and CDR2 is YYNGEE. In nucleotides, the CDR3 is TGTGCCAGCAGCCCGACTAGCGGGATATCCTACAATGAGCAGTTCTTC. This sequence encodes CASSPTSGISYNEQFF.